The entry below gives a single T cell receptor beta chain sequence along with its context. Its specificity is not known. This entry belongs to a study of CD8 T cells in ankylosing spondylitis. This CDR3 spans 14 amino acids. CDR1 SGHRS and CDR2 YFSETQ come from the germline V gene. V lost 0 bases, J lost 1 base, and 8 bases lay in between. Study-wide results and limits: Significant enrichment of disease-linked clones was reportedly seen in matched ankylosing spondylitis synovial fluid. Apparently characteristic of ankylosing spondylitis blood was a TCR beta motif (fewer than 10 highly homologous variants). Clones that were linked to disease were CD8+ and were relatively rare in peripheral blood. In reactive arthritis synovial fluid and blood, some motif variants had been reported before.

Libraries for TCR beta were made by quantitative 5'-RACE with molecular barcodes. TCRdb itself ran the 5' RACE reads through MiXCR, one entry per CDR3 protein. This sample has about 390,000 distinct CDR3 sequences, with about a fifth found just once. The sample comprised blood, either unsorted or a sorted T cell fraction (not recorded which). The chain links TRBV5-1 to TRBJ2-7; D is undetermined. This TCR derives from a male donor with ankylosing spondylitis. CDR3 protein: CASSLDGLSYEQYF. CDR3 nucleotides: TGCGCCAGCAGCTTGGATGGCCTTTCCTACGAGCAGTACTTC.